Sequencing of this TCR beta chain was carried out in a study of blood T cell repertoires in COVID-19. Sequencing was performed with immunoSEQ multiplex PCR; in TCRdb, only in-frame clones are kept and a portion is missing. There are about 230,000 clones in the sample; around 80% occur only once, and over 1.2% lies in the top ten. The source is a woman aged 40 to 50 who had recovered from COVID-19. Sequenced sample: peripheral blood.

For the CDR3, the DNA is TGTGCCAGCAGCTTAGTAGCGGGGGGCAACTACGAGCAGTACTTC. Translation gives CASSLVAGGNYEQYF. The chain links TRBV7-9 to TRBJ2-7; 10 bases are a match to TRBD2. Germline V gene sequence: CDR1 SEHNR, CDR2 FQNEAQ (reference sequence). V trimming: 1 base; J trimming: 3 bases; junction bases outside the gene matches: 3. CDR3 length: 15 amino acids.